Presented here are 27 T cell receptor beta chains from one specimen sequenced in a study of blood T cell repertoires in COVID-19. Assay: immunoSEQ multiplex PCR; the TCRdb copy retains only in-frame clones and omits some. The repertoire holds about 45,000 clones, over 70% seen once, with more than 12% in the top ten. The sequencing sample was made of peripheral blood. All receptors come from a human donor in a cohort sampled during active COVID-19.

CDR3 sequence (DNA): TGTGCCAGCAGCCTCTCCGGGTCACTCCACGAGCAGTACTTC. Residues: CASSLSGSLHEQYF. This sequence joins TRBV7-9 and TRBJ2-7; D not resolved. The CDR3 is 14 amino acids. V was pared by 5 bases and J by 5 bases, with 16 bases between. Germline V gene data show CDR1 as SEHNR and CDR2 as FQNEAQ (reference sequence).

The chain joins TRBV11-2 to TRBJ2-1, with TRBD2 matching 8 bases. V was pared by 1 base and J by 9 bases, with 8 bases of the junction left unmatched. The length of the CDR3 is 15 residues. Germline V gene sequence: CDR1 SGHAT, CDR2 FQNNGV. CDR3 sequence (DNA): TGTGCCAGCAGCTTAGGATTAGCGGGGCCAGGTGAGCAGTTCTTC. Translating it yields CASSLGLAGPGEQFF.

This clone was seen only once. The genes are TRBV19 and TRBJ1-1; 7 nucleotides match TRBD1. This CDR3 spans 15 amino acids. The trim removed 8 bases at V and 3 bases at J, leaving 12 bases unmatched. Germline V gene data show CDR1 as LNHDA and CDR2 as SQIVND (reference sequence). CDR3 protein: CASRSQGREYTEAFF. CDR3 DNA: TGTGCCAGTCGCTCACAGGGGAGAGAGTACACTGAAGCTTTCTTT.

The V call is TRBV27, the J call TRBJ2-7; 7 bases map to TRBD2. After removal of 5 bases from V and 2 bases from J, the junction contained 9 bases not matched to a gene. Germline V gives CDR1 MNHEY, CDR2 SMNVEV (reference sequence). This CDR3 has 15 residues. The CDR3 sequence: CASSPLGGIAYEQYF. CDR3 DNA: TGTGCCAGCAGTCCGCTGGGGGGGATAGCCTACGAGCAGTACTTC.

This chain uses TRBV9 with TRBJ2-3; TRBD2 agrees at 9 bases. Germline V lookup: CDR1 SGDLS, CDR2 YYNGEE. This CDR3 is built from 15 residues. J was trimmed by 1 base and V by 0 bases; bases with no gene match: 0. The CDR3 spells CASSVGTSGTDTQYF. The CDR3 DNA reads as TGTGCCAGCAGCGTAGGGACTAGCGGCACAGATACGCAGTATTTT.

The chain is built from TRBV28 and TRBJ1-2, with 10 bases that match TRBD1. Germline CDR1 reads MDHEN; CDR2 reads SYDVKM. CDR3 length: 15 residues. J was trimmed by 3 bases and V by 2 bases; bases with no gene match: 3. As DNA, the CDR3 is TGTGCCAGCAGTTTAGACAGGGGGCTGGACTATGGCTACACCTTC. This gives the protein CASSLDRGLDYGYTF.

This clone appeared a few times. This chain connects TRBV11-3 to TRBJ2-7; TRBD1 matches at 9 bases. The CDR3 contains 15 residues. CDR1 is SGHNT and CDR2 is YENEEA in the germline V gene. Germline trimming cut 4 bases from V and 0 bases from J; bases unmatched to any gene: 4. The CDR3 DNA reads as TGTGCCAGCAGCTGGGGACAGGGTTACTCCTACGAGCAGTACTTC. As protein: CASSWGQGYSYEQYF.

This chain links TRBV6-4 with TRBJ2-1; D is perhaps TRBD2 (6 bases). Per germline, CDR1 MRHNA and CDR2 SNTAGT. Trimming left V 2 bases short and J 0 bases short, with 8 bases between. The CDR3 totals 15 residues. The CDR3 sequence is CASSDGGTSYNEQFF. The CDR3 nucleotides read TGTGCCAGCAGTGACGGCGGGACCTCCTACAATGAGCAGTTCTTC.

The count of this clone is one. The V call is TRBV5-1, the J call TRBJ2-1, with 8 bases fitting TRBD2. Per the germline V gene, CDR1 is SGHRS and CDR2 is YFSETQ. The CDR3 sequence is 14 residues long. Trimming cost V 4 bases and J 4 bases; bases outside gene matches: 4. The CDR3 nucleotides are TGCGCCAGCAGCACGGGACTAGAATACAATGAGCAGTTCTTC. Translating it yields CASSTGLEYNEQFF.

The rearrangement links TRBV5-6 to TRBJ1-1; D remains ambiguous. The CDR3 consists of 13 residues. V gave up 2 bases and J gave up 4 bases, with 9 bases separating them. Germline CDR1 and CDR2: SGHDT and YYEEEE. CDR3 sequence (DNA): TGTGCCAGCAGCTTATCCCCCCTCACTGAAGCTTTCTTT. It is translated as CASSLSPLTEAFF.

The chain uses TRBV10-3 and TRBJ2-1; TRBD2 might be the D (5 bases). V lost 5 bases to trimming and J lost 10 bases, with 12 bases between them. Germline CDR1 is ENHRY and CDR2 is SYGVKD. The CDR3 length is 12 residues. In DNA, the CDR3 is TGTGCCATCAGTCCAAAAGCGGAGGAGCAGTTCTTC. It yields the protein CAISPKAEEQFF.

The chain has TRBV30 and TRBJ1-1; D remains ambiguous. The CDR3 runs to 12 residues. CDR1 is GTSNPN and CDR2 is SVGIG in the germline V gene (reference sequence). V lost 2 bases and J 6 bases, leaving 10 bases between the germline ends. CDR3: CAWSFYQAEAFF. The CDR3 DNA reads TGTGCCTGGAGTTTCTACCAGGCTGAAGCTTTCTTT.

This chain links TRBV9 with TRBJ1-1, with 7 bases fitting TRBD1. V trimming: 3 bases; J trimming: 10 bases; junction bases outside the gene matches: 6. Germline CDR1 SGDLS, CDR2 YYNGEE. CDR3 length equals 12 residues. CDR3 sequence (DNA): TGTGCCAGCAGCGACGCAGGGGGAGCAGCTTTCTTT. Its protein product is CASSDAGGAAFF.

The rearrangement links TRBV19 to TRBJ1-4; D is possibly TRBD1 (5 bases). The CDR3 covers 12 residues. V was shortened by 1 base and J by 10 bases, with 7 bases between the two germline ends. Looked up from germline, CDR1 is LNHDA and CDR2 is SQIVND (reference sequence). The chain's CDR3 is CASSIAGGKLFF. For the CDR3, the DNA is TGTGCCAGTAGTATAGCGGGGGGAAAACTGTTTTTT.

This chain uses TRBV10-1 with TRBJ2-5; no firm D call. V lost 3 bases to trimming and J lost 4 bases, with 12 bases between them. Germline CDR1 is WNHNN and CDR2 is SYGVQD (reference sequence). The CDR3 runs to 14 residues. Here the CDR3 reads CASSDPGMGETQYF. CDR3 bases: TGCGCCAGCAGTGACCCGGGTATGGGAGAGACCCAGTACTTC.

Written as DNA, the CDR3 is TGCGCCAGCAGCCGGACTCCGGGACAACCCTACGAGCAGTACTTC. Its protein product is CASSRTPGQPYEQYF. The chain is built from TRBV5-1 and TRBJ2-7, with D maybe TRBD1 (6 bases). The V gene's germline CDR1 is SGHRS and CDR2 YFSETQ. CDR3 length: 15 amino acids. The V and J ends lost 4 bases and 2 bases respectively, with 16 bases between them.

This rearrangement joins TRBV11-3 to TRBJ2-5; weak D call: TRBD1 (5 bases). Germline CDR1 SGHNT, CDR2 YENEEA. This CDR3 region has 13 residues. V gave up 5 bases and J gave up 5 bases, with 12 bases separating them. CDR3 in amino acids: CASSKGPGETQYF. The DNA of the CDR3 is TGTGCCAGCAGCAAAGGGCCAGGGGAGACCCAGTACTTC.

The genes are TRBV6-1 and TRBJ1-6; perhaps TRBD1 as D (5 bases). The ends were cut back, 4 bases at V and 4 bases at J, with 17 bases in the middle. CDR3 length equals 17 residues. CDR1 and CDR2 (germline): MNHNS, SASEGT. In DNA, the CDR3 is TGTGCCAGCAGTGGCCGGACATCGTCTTTTTATAATTCACCCCTCCACTTT. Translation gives CASSGRTSSFYNSPLHF.

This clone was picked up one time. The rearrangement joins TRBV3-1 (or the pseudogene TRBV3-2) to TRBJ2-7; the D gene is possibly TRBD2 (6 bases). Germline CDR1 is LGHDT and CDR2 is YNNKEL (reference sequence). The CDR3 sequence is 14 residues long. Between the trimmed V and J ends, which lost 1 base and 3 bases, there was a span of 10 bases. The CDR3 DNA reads TGTGCCAGCAGCCAAGTACGCGGGAACTACGAGCAGTACTTC. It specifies CASSQVRGNYEQYF.

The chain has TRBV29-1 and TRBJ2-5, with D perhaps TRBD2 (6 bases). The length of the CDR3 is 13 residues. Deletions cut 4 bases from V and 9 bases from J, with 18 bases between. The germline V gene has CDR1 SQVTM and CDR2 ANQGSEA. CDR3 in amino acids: CSVGGTQVGPQYF. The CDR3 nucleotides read TGCAGCGTTGGAGGGACTCAGGTTGGACCCCAGTACTTC.

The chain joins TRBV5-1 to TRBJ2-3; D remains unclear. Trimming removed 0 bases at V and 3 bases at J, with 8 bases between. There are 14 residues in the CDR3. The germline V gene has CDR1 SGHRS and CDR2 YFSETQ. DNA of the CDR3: TGCGCCAGCAGCTTGGAGTCAGGAACAGATACGCAGTATTTT. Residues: CASSLESGTDTQYF.

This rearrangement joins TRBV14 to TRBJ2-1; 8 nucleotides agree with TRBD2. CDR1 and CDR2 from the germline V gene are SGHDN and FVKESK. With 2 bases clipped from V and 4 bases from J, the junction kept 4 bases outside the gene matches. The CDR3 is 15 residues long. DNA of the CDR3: TGTGCCAGCAGCCAACGGCGGGAGGCTTACAATGAGCAGTTCTTC. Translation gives CASSQRREAYNEQFF. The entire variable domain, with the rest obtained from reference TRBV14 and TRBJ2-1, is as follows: EAGVTQFPSHSVIEKGQTVTLRCDPISGHDNLYWYRRVMGKEIKFLLHFVKESKQDESGMPNNRFLAERTGGTYSTLKVQPAELEDSGVYFCASSQRREAYNEQFFGPGTRLTVL.

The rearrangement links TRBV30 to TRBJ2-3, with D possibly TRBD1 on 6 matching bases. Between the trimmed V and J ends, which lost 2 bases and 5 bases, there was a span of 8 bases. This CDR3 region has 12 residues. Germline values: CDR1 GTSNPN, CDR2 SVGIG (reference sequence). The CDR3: CAWSLGGDTQYF. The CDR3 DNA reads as TGTGCCTGGAGTCTAGGGGGAGATACGCAGTATTTT.

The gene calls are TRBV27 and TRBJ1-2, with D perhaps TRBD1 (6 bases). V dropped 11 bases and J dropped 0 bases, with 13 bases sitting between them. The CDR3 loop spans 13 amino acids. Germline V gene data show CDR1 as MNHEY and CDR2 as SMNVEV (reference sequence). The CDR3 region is CAAGGGPNYGYTF. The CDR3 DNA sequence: TGTGCCGCCGGGGGGGGCCCTAACTATGGCTACACCTTC.

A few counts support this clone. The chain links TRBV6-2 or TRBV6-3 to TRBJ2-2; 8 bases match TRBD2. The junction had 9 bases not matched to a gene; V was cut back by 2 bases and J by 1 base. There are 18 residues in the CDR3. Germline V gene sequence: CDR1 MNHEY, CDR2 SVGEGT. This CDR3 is CASSYGLAGWLNTGELFF. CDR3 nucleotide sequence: TGTGCCAGCAGTTACGGTTTAGCGGGGTGGTTGAACACCGGGGAGCTGTTTTTT.

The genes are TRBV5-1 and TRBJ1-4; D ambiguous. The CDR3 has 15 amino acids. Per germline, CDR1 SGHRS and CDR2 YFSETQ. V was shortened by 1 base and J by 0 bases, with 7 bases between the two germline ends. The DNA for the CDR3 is TGCGCCAGCAGCTTGATGGGAGCAACTAATGAAAAACTGTTTTTT. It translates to CASSLMGATNEKLFF.

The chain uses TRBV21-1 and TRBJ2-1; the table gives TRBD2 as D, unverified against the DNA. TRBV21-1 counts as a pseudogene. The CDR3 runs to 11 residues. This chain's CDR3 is CASSKEGLQFF. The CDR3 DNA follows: TGTGCCAGCAGCAAAGAGGGACTACAGTTCTTC.